The T cell receptor beta chain described here comes from a study of tumor-infiltrating lymphocytes in oesophageal squamous cell carcinoma. TCRdb reprocessed the PCR reads with MiXCR, giving one entry per CDR3 protein. The table has around 22,000 distinct CDR3 sequences, 30% to 40% seen once. Specimen: esophageal tumor tissue. The clonotype originates from a male donor with esophageal squamous cell carcinoma.

This chain's CDR3 is CASSWGTFGTDTQYF. CDR3 DNA sequence: TGCGCCAGCAGCTGGGGGACGTTTGGGACAGATACGCAGTATTTT. This sequence joins TRBV5-1 and TRBJ2-3; D possibly matches TRBD1 or TRBD2 (5 bases each). The CDR3 length is 15 residues. V was trimmed by 3 bases and J by 3 bases, leaving 14 bases between them. Germline V gene lookup returns CDR1 SGHRS and CDR2 YFSETQ.